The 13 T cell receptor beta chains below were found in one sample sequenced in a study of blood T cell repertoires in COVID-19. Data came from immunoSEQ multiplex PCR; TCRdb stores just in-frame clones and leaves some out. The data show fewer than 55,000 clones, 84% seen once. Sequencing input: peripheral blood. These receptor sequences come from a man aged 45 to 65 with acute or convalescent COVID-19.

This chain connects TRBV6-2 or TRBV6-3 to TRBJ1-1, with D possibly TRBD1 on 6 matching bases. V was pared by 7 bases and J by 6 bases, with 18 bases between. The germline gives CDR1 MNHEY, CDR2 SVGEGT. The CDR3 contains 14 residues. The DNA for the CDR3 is TGTGCCAGCACCCCCGGACAGTTTAAGGCTGAAGCTTTCTTT. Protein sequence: CASTPGQFKAEAFF.

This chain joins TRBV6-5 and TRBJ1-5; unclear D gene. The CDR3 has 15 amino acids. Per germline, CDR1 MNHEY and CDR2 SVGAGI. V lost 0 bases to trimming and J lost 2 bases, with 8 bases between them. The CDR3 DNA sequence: TGTGCCAGCAGTTACTCAGAGCAGGGCAATCAGCCCCAGCATTTT. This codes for CASSYSEQGNQPQHF.

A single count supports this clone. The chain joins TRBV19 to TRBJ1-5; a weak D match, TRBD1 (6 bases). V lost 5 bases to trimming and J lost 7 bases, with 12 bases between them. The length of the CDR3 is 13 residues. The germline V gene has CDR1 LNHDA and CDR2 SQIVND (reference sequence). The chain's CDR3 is CASSLQGGQPQHF. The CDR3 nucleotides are TGTGCCAGTAGTTTACAGGGCGGACAGCCCCAGCATTTT. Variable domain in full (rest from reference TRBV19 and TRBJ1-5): DGGITQSPKYLFRKEGQNVTLSCEQNLNHDAMYWYRQDPGQGLRLIYYSQIVNDFQKGDIAEGYSVSREKKESFPLTVTSAQKNPTAFYLCASSLQGGQPQHFGDGTRLSIL.

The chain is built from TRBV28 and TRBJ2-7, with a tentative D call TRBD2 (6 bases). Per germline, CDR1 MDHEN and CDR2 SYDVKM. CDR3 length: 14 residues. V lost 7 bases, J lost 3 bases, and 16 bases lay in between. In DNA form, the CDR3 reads TGTGCCAGCATACCGGGTCGGCGGGGCTACGAGCAGTACTTC. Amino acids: CASIPGRRGYEQYF.

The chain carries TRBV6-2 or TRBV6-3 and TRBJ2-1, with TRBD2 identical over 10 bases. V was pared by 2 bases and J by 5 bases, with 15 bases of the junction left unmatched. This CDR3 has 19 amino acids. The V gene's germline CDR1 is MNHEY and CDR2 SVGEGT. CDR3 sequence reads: CASSYQTSGWTRRNNEQFF. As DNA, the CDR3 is TGTGCCAGCAGTTACCAGACTAGCGGGTGGACTCGCCGAAACAATGAGCAGTTCTTC.

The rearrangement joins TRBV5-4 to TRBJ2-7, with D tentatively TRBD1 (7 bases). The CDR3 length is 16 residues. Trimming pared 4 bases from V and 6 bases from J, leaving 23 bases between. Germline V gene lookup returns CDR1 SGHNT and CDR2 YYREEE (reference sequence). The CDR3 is CASSPGRQGLGGEQYF. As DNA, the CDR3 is TGTGCCAGCAGCCCGGGCCGACAGGGACTTGGGGGCGAGCAGTACTTC.

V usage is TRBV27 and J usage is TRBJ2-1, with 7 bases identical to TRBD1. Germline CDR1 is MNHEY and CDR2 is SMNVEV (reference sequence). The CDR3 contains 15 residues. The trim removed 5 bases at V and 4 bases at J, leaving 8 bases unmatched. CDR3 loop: CASSDTGALYNEQFF. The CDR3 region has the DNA TGTGCCAGCAGTGACACAGGGGCCCTTTACAATGAGCAGTTCTTC.

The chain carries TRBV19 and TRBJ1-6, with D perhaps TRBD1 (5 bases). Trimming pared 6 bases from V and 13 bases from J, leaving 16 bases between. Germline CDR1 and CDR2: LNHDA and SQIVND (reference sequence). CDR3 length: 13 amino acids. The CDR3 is CASSGTLLTPLHF. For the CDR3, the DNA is TGTGCCAGTAGCGGGACTTTACTTACCCCCCTCCACTTT.

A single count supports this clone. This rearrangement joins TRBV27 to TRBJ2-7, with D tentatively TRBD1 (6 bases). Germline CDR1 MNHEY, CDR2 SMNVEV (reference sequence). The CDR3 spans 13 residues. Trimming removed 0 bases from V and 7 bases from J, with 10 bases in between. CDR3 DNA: TGTGCCAGCAGTTTATCGAACAGGGTAGAGCAGTACTTC. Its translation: CASSLSNRVEQYF.

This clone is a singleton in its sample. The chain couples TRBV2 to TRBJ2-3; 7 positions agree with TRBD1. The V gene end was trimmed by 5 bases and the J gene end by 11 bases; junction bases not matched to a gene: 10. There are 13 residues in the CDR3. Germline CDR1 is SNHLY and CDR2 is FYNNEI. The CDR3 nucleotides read TGTGCCAGCAGTTACGACAGGGATCAAGGGCAGTATTTT. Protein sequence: CASSYDRDQGQYF.

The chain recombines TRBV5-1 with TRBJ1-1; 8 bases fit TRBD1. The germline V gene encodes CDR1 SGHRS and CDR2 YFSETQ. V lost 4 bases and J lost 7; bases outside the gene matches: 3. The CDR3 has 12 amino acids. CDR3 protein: CASSGGTGEAFF. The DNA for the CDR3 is TGCGCCAGCAGCGGGGGGACAGGTGAAGCTTTCTTT.

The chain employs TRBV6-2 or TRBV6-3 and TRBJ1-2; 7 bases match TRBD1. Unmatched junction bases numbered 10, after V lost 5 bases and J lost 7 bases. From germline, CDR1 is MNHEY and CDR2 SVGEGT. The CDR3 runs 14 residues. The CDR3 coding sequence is TGTGCCAGCAGTCCGACAGGGCTAAAGGTTGGCTACACCTTC. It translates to CASSPTGLKVGYTF.

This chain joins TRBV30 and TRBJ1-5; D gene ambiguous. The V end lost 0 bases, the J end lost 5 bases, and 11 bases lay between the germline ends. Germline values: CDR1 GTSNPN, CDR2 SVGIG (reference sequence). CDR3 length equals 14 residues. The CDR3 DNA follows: TGTGCCTGGAGTGTACGGGGAGGGTATCAGCCCCAGCATTTT. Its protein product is CAWSVRGGYQPQHF.